The text below deals with one TCR beta chain. What it binds is unknown. This sample is drawn from a study of T-cell memory formation after mild COVID-19. On the study more broadly: Clusters of TCRs were largely donor specific. General study findings and limits: Day 15 to 85 contracting clones showed balanced CD4/CD8; day 15 to 37 expanders favored CD4+. Whether day 37 second-wave clones are SARS-CoV-2-specific was not confirmed. CD4+ contracting clones were mainly CM and EM; CD8+ ones, EMRA.

TCRdb redid the calling of the 5' RACE reads with MiXCR, one entry per CDR3 protein. The sample includes more than 150,000 distinct CDR3 sequences, about a fifth of them seen just once. V dropped 2 bases and J dropped 6 bases, with 14 bases sitting between them. Germline CDR1 is KGHSH and CDR2 is LQKENI. The CDR3 sequence is 15 residues long. The chain carries TRBV18 and TRBJ2-1; D may be TRBD2 (6 bases). The sequence came from an adult woman who had mild COVID-19 (a few samples of this study predate the infection). Cell type and time point are not known. The sequenced sample was PBMCs or a T cell subset sorted from them (not recorded which). The CDR3 sequence: CASSPFDVGGNEQFF. The CDR3 DNA reads TGTGCCAGCTCACCATTCGATGTGGGAGGCAATGAGCAGTTCTTC.